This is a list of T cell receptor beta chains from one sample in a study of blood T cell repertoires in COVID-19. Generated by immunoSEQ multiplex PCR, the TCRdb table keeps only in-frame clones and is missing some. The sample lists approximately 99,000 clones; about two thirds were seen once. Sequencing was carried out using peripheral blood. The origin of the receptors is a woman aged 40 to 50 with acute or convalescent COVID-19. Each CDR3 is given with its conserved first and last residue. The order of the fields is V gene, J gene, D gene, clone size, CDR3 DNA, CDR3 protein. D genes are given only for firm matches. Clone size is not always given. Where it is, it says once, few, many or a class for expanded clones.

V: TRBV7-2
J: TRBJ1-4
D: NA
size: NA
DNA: TGTGCCAGCAGCACCCGTAAAGGGGTGGGTGAAAAACTGTTTTTT
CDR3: CASSTRKGVGEKLFF

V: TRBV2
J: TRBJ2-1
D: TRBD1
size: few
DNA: TGTGCCAGCTCCGGGGACAGAGGGACCTTTGAGCAGTTCTTC
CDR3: CASSGDRGTFEQFF

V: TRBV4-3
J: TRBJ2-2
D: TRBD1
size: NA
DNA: TGCGCCAGCAGCCAACAACAGGGGGCCGGGGAGCTGTTTTTT
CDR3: CASSQQQGAGELFF

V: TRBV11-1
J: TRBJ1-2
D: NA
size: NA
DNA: TGTGCCAGCAGCCCCGACAAGGAAGATGGCTACACCTTC
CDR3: CASSPDKEDGYTF

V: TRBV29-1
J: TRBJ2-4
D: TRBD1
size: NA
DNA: TGCAGCCCCCAACTCTGGCGGACAGGGGTAAACATTCAGTACTTC
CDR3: CSPQLWRTGVNIQYF

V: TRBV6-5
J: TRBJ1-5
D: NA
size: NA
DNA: TGTGCCAGCACCCGGGAAGTTAATCAGCCCCAGCATTTT
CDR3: CASTREVNQPQHF

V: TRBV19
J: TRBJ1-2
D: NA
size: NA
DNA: TGTGCCAGTAGTCCGGGTGGCGGGGGTCAAGGCTACACCTTC
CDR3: CASSPGGGGQGYTF

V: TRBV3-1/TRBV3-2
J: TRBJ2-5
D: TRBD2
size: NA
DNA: TGTGCCAGCAGCCCTAGCGGGGGGGCGGAAGAGACCCAGTACTTC
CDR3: CASSPSGGAEETQYF

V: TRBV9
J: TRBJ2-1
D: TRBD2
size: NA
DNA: TGTGCCAGCAGCGCCTTCGGTGGGCGGGGGTACAATGAGCAGTTCTTC
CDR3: CASSAFGGRGYNEQFF

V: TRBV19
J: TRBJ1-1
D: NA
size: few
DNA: TGTGCCAGTAGTAAAGGGGGGGGCTGGAACACTGAAGCTTTCTTT
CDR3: CASSKGGGWNTEAFF

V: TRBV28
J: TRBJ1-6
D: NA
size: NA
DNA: TGTGCCAGCAGTCCCTATGCCCATAATTCACCCCTCCACTTT
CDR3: CASSPYAHNSPLHF

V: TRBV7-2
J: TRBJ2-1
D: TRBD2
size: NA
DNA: TGTGCCAGAGGGACTAGCGGCAATGAGCAGTTCTTC
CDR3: CARGTSGNEQFF

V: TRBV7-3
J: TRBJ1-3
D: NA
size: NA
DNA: TGTGCCAGCAGCGACGGCGTGGGGGGCTCTGGAAACACCATATATTTT
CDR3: CASSDGVGGSGNTIYF

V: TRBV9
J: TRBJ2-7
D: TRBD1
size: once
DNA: TGTGCCAGCAGTACGGGACAGGGCCTCTACGAGCAGTACTTC
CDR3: CASSTGQGLYEQYF

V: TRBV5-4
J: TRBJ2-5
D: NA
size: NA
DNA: TGTGCCAGCAGCTTCTCACCGACAGGTCAAGAGACCCAGTACTTC
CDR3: CASSFSPTGQETQYF

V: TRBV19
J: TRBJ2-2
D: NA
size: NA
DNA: TGTGCCAGTAGTATAAACAGTCGGTTGTTTTTT
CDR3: CASSINSRLFF

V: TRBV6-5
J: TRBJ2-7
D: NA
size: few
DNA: TGTGCCAGCAAAAGAGGACAGGGAGGGTCCTACGAGCAGTACTTC
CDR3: CASKRGQGGSYEQYF

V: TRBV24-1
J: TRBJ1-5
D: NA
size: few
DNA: TGTGCCACCAGTGATTCCCGCGGGCGGGGAAGCAATCAGCCCCAGCATTTT
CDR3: CATSDSRGRGSNQPQHF

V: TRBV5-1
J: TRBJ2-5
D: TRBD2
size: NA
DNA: TGCGCCAGCAGCCCCACTAGCGGGTACGAGACCCAGTACTTC
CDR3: CASSPTSGYETQYF

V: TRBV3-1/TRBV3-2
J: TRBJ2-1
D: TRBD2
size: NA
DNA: TGTGCCAGCAGCCACCTACTAGCGGGGACTAATGAGCAGTTCTTC
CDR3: CASSHLLAGTNEQFF

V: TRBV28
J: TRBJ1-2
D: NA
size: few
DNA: TGTGCCAGCAGTTTATCCACCCCCAGGGATAACTATGGCTACACCTTC
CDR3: CASSLSTPRDNYGYTF

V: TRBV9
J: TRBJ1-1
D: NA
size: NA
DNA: TGTGCCAGCAGCGTAACAGGACAGAACACTGAAGCTTTCTTT
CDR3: CASSVTGQNTEAFF

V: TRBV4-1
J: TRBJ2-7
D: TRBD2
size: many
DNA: TGCGCCAGCAGCCAAGGTATCGGGGGGACCTACGAGCAGTACTTC
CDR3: CASSQGIGGTYEQYF

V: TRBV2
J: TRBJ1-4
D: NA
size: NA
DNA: TGTGCCAGTTCTTGGGGGCGAAGGGAACTTTTTTTT
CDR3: CASSWGRRELFF

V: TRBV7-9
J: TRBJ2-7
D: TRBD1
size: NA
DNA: TGTGCCAGCAGCTTGACAGGGCCCCCCTACGAGCAGTACTTC
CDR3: CASSLTGPPYEQYF

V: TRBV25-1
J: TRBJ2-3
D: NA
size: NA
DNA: TGTGCCAGCAGTCTCCAGACAGGAACAGATACGCAGTATTTT
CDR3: CASSLQTGTDTQYF

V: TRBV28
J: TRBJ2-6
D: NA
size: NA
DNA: TGTGCCAGCAGTTTAAGTCGCGAGGCCCCCTCTGGGGCCAACGTCCTGACTTTC
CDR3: CASSLSREAPSGANVLTF

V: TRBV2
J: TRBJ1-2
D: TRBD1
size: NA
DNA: TGTGCCAGCACTTGGGACAGCGGCTATGGCTACACCTTC
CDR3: CASTWDSGYGYTF

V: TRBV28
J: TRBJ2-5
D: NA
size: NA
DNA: TGTGCCAGCACCCTACCTGGCGGGGAGACCCAGTACTTC
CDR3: CASTLPGGETQYF

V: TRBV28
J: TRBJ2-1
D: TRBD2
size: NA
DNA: TGTGCCAGCAGTTTATTCCGGTCTGCGGGGGGATACAATGAGCAGTTCTTC
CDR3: CASSLFRSAGGYNEQFF

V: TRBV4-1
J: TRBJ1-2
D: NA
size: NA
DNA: TGCGCCAGCAGCAGGGGGGAGGGACCAGGTCGTAACTATGGCTACACCTTC
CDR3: CASSRGEGPGRNYGYTF

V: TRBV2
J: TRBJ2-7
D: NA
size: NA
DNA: TGTGCCAGTCGTTTGTTCGAGCAGTACTTC
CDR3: CASRLFEQYF

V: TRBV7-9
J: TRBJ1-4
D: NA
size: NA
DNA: TGTGCCAGCAGCTCCGGGACTCCCATGGGTGAAAAACTGTTTTTT
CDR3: CASSSGTPMGEKLFF

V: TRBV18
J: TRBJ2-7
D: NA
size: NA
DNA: TGTGCCAGCTCACCAAAGGCAGGGAATAACGAGCAGTACTTC
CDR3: CASSPKAGNNEQYF

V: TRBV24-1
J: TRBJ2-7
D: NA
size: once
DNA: TGTGCCACCAGTGATTCAGTCCTCGGGAACACAGCGCAGTACTTC
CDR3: CATSDSVLGNTAQYF

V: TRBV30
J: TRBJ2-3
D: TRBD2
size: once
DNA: TGTGCCTGGAGTCGAGCGGGGGGGGTGGCAGATACGCAGTATTTT
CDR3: CAWSRAGGVADTQYF

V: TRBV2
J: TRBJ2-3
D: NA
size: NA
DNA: TGTGCCAGCAGTGCGTCCCCGAGCACAGATACGCAGTATTTT
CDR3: CASSASPSTDTQYF

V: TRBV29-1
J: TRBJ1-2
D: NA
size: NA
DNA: TGCAGCGTCCAGGAACTCGAGGGCTACACCTTC
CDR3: CSVQELEGYTF

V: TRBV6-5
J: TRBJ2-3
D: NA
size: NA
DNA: TGTGCCAATTCAATAGCGGCGAACACAGATACGCAGTATTTT
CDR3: CANSIAANTDTQYF

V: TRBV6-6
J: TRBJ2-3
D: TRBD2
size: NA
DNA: TGTGCCAGCAGTCCCCGAACCACTAGCGGGGGGACAGATACGCAGTATTTT
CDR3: CASSPRTTSGGTDTQYF

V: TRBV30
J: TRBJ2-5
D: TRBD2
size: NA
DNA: TGTGCCTGGAGTAAATGGCGGGGGGGCCAAGAGACCCAGTACTTC
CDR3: CAWSKWRGGQETQYF

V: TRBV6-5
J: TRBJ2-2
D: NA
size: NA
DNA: TGTGCCAGCGCAAGCGAGATTAACACCGGGGAGCTGTTTTTT
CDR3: CASASEINTGELFF

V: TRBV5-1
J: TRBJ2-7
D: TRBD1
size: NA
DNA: TGCGCCAGCAGCTTGGGAACAGGGGGCTCCTACGAGCAGTACTTC
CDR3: CASSLGTGGSYEQYF

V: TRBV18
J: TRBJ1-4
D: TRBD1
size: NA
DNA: TGTGCCAGCTCAATGGGGACAGCCCGGGGGGAAAAACTGTTTTTT
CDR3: CASSMGTARGEKLFF

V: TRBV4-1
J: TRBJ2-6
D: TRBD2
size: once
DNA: TGCGCCAGCAGCCAAATAGCGGGGGCGGGATCTGGGGCCAACGTCCTGACTTTC
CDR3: CASSQIAGAGSGANVLTF

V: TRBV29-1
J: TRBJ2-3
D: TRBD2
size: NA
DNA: TGCAGCGTTGAAGATGGGATGACTAGCGGAGCGACGCAGTATTTT
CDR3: CSVEDGMTSGATQYF

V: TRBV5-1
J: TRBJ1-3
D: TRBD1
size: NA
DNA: TGCGCCAGCAGCCCAGACACAGGGGCTGGAAACACCATATATTTT
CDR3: CASSPDTGAGNTIYF

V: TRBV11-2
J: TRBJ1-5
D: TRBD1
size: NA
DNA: TGTGCCAGCAGCTCTGGGGACAGGAGCAATCAGCCCCAGCATTTT
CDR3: CASSSGDRSNQPQHF

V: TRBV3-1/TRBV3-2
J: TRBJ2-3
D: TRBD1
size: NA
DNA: TGTGCCAGCAGTCCCACCGGGACAGAAGATACGCAGTATTTT
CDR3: CASSPTGTEDTQYF

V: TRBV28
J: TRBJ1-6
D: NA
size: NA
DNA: TGTGCCAGCAGTCGAGGGTGGGGAGGTGGAACACCCCTCCACTTT
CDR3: CASSRGWGGGTPLHF

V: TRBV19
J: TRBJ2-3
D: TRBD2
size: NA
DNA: TGTGCCAGTAACCCGAGACTAGCTTCCACAGATACGCAGTATTTT
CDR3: CASNPRLASTDTQYF

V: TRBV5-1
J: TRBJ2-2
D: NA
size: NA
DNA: TGCGCCAGCAGCATCACTCGGGACTCCCCCCGGGGCGGGGAGCTGTTTTTT
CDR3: CASSITRDSPRGGELFF

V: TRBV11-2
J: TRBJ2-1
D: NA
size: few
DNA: TGTGCCAGCAGCTTAGTCTACGCGACTCCGAAAAATGAGCAGTTCTTC
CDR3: CASSLVYATPKNEQFF

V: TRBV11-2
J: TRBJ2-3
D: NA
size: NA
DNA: TGTGCCAGCAGCTTAGGGTCCAGCGGGGATACGCAGTATTTT
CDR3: CASSLGSSGDTQYF

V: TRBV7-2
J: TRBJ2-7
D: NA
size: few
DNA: TGTGCCAGCAGCTTGGGCGGGGTCAGGTGGGAGCAGTACTTC
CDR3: CASSLGGVRWEQYF

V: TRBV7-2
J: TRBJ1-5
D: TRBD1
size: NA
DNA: TGTGCCAGCAGCTTAGTGGTGACAGGGGAGAAGCCCCAGCATTTT
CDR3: CASSLVVTGEKPQHF

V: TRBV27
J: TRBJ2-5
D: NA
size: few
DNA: TGTGCCAGCAGGGCAGGACAAGAGACCCAGTACTTC
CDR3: CASRAGQETQYF

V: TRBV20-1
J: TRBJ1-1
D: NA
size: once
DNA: TGCAGTGCTTCGCACCGGGAGGGAGCTTTCTTT
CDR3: CSASHREGAFF